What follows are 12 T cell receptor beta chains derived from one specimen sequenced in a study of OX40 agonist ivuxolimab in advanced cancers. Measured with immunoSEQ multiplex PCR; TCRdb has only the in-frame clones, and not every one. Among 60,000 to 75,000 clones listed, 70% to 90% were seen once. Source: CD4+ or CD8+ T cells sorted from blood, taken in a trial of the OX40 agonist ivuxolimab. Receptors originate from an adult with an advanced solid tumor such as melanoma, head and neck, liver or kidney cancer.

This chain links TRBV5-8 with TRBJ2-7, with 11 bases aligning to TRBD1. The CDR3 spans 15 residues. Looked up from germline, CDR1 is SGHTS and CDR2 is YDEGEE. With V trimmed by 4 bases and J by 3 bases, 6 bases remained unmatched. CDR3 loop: CASSAGQGAYYEQYF. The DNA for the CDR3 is TGTGCCAGCAGCGCCGGACAGGGGGCTTACTACGAGCAGTACTTC. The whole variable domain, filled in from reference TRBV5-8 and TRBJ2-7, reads EAGVTQSPTHLIKTRGQQATLRCSPISGHTSVYWYQQALGLGLQFLLWYDEGEERNRGNFPPRFSGRQFPNYSSELNVNALELEDSALYLCASSAGQGAYYEQYFGPGTRLTVT.

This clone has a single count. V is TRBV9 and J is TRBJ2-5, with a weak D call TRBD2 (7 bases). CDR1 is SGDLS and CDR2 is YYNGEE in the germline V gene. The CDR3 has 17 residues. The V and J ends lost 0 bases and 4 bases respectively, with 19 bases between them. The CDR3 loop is CASSVEPSGRGGETQYF. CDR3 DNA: TGTGCCAGCAGCGTAGAGCCTAGCGGTAGGGGGGGAGAGACCCAGTACTTC.

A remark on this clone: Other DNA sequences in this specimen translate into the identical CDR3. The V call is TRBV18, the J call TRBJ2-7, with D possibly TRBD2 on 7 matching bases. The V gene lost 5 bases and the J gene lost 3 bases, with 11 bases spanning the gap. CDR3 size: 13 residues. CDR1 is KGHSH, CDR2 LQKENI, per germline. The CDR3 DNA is TGTGCCAGCTCAGGGGGGGGCAGCTACGAGCAGTACTTC. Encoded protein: CASSGGGSYEQYF.

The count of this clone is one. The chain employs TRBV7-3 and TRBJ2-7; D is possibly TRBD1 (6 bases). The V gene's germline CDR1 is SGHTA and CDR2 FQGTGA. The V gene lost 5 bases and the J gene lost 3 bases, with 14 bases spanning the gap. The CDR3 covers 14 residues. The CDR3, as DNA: TGTGCCAGCAGCATTACAGGGCTAGGCTACGAGCAGTACTTC. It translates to CASSITGLGYEQYF.

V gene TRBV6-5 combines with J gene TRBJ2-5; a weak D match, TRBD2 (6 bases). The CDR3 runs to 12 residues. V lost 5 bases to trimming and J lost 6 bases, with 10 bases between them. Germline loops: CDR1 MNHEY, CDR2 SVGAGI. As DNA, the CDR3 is TGTGCCAGCAGTGGGGGGTGGCAGACCCAGTACTTC. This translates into CASSGGWQTQYF.

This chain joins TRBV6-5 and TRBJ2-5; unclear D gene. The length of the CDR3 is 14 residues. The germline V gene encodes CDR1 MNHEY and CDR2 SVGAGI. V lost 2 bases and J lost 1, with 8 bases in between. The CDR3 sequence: CASSYIAAQETQYF. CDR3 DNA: TGTGCCAGCAGTTACATTGCGGCCCAAGAGACCCAGTACTTC.

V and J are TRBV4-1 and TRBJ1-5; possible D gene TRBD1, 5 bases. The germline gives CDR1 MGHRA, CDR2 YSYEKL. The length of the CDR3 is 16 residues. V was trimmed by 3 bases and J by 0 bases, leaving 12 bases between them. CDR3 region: CASSQDNRYSNQPQHF. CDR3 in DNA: TGCGCCAGCAGCCAGGACAACAGGTATAGCAATCAGCCCCAGCATTTT.

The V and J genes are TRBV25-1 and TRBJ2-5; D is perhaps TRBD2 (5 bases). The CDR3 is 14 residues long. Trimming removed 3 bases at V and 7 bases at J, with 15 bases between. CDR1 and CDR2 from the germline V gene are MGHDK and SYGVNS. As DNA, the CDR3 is TGTGCCAGCAGTGATCTGGACGGAGGTCGGACCCAGTACTTC. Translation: CASSDLDGGRTQYF.

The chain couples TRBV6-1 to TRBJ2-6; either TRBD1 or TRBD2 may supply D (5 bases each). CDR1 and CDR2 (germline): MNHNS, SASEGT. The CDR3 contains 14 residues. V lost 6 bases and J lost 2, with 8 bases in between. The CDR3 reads CASRRGTGANVLTF. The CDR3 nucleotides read TGTGCCAGCAGGAGGGGCACTGGGGCCAACGTCCTGACTTTC.

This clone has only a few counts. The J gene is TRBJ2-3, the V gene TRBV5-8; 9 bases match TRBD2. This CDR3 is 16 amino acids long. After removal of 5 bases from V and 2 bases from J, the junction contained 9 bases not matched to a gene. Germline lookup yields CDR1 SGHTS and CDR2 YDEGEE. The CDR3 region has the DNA TGTGCCAGCAGTACCGGGACTAGCAGACACACAGATACGCAGTATTTT. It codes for CASSTGTSRHTDTQYF.

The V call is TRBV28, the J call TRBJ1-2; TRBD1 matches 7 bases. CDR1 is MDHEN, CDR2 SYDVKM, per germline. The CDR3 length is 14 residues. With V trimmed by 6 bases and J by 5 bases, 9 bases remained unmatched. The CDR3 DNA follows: TGTGCCAGCAGCCCGGGACAGAGTTTATATGGCTACACCTTC. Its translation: CASSPGQSLYGYTF.

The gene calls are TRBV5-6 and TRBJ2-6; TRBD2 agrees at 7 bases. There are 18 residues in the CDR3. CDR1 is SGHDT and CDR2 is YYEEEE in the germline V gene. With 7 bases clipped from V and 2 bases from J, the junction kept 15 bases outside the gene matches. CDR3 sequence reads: CASERRQSRGAGANVLTF. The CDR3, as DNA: TGTGCCAGCGAGCGTCGACAATCTCGGGGGGCTGGGGCCAACGTCCTGACTTTC. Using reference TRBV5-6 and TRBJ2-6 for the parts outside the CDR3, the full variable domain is DAGVTQSPTHLIKTRGQQVTLRCSPKSGHDTVSWYQQALGQGPQFIFQYYEEEERQRGNFPDRFSGHQFPNYSSELNVNALLLGDSALYLCASERRQSRGAGANVLTFGAGSRLTVL.